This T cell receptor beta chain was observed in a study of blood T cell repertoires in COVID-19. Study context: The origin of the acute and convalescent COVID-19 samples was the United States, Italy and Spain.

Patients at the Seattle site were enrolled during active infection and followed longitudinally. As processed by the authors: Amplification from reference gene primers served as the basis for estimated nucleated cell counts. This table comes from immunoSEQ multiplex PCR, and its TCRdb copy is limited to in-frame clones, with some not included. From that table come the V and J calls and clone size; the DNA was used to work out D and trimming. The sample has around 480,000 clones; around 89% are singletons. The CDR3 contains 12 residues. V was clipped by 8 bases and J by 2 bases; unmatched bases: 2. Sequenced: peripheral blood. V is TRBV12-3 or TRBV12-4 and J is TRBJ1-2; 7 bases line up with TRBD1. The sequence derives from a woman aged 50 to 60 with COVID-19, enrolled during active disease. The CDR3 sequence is CASGGQNYGYTF. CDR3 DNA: TGTGCCAGCGGGGGACAGAACTATGGCTACACCTTC.